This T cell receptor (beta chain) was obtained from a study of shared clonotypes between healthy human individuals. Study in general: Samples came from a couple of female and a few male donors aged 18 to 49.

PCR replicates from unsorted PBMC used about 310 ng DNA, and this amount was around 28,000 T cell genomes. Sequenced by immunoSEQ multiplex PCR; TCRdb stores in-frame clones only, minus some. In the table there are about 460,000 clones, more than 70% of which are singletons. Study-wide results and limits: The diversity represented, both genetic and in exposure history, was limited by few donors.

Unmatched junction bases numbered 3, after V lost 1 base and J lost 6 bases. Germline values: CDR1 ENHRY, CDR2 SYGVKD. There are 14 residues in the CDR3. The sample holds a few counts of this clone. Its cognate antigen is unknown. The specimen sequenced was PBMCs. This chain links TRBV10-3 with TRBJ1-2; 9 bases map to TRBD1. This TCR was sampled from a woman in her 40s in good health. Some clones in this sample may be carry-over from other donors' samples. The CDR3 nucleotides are TGTGCCATCAGTGAGTGGGGGACAGGGAATGGCTACACCTTC. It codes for CAISEWGTGNGYTF.